This T cell receptor (beta chain) was retrieved from a study of vaccination effects on CD4 cells after COVID-19. Study information: Each person got two doses of an mRNA SARS-CoV-2 vaccine, BNT162b2 or mRNA-1273. Overall study findings and caveats: Whether induced by infection or by vaccine, clones showed marked clonal contraction late after vaccination.

The germline V gene has CDR1 SGHVS and CDR2 FQNEAQ. This CDR3 contains 14 residues. V gave up 3 bases and J gave up 2 bases, with 10 bases separating them. Produced via immunoSEQ multiplex PCR; TCRdb's table is partial and in-frame only. In the table there are about 41,000 clones, around 77% of which are singletons. In the case of this clone: What it binds is unknown.

Viral peptide pool expansion of antigen-specific CD4+ T cells preceded sequencing in the ViraFEST assay. Isolating CD4+ T cells followed ten to eleven days of culture. Vaccinated participants had no history of SARS-CoV-2 infection and tested negative for nucleocapsid antibodies. Wells of 1.5 million to 2 million PBMC each were grown with roughly 10 IU/ml IL-2 and approximately 10 ug/ml peptides. Sequences were derived from CD4+ T cells from PBMCs cultured with HCoV-NL63 spike peptides, sampled before COVID-19 vaccination. This TCR came from a human donor who received a COVID-19 vaccine. The rearrangement joins TRBV7-8 to TRBJ2-5; D possibly corresponds to TRBD1 (6 bases). CDR3 residues: CASSFGTFQETQYF. CDR3 coding DNA: TGTGCCAGCAGCTTTGGGACATTTCAAGAGACCCAGTACTTC. The whole variable domain, filled in from reference TRBV7-8 and TRBJ2-5, reads GAGVSQSPRYKVAKRGQDVALRCDPISGHVSLFWYQQALGQGPEFLTYFQNEAQLDKSGLPSDRFFAERPEGSVSTLKIQRTQQEDSAVYLCASSFGTFQETQYFGPGTRLLVL.